The 23 T cell receptor beta chains below all came from one sample that was sequenced in a study of blood T cell repertoires in COVID-19. Clones were sequenced by immunoSEQ multiplex PCR, and TCRdb holds only the in-frame ones, with some missing. The sample gives 360,000 or so clones, roughly nine tenths of which show up once; about 1.8% is in the top ten. Material: PBMCs or T cells enriched from blood (not recorded which). The source is a woman between 25 and 40 years old who had recovered from COVID-19.

The J gene is TRBJ2-3, the V gene TRBV29-1; D remains ambiguous. Germline V gives CDR1 SQVTM, CDR2 ANQGSEA. Trimming stripped 3 bases from V and 14 bases from J, with 12 bases between. The CDR3 consists of 10 residues. Here the CDR3 DNA reads TGCAGCGTTGATCTCGCTAAAAGGTATTTT. It codes for CSVDLAKRYF.

The rearrangement links TRBV25-1 to TRBJ1-3; D is undetermined. CDR3 length: 12 residues. The ends were cut back, 5 bases at V and 1 base at J, with 3 bases in the middle. Germline V gene lookup returns CDR1 MGHDK and CDR2 SYGVNS. As DNA, the CDR3 is TGTGCCAGCAGTCAATCTGGAAACACCATATATTTT. Encoded protein: CASSQSGNTIYF.

This rearrangement joins TRBV13 to TRBJ1-2; tentatively, D is TRBD1 (5 bases). Trimming stripped 0 bases from V and 3 bases from J, with 14 bases between. This CDR3 is 16 amino acids long. Germline V gives CDR1 PRHDT, CDR2 FYEKMQ (reference sequence). CDR3 region: CASSLGAGGHYYGYTF. As DNA, the CDR3 is TGTGCCAGCAGCTTAGGAGCGGGGGGTCATTACTATGGCTACACCTTC.

The table lists this clone with a few counts. CDR3 loop: CASSIGQENRPLHF. The CDR3 DNA is TGTGCCAGTAGTATTGGACAGGAGAATAGACCCCTCCACTTT. This rearrangement joins TRBV19 to TRBJ1-6, with 7 bases identical to TRBD1. CDR1 and CDR2 (germline): LNHDA, SQIVND (reference sequence). This CDR3 is built from 14 residues. The junction had 8 bases not matched to a gene; V was cut back by 3 bases and J by 12 bases. Supplemented by reference TRBV19 and TRBJ1-6, the full variable domain reads DGGITQSPKYLFRKEGQNVTLSCEQNLNHDAMYWYRQDPGQGLRLIYYSQIVNDFQKGDIAEGYSVSREKKESFPLTVTSAQKNPTAFYLCASSIGQENRPLHFGNGTRLTVT.

This clone has only a few counts. The rearrangement joins TRBV6-2 or TRBV6-3 to TRBJ2-5; D is ambiguous. Per germline, CDR1 MNHEY and CDR2 SVGEGT. This CDR3 contains 12 residues. Trimming shortened V by 5 bases and J by 5 bases, and 9 bases separated the two germline ends. CDR3 amino acids: CASSRNLETQYF. For the CDR3, the DNA is TGTGCCAGCAGTCGTAATTTGGAGACCCAGTACTTC.

The chain carries TRBV7-2 and TRBJ1-2, with 8 bases identical to TRBD1. Looked up from germline, CDR1 is SGHTA and CDR2 is FQGNSA. V trimming: 2 bases; J trimming: 2 bases; junction bases outside the gene matches: 1. The CDR3 totals 14 residues. CDR3 sequence (DNA): TGTGCCAGCAGCTTAAGACAGGGGAACTATGGCTACACCTTC. It encodes CASSLRQGNYGYTF.

The rearrangement links TRBV11-2 to TRBJ2-4, with TRBD1 identical over 8 bases. Trimming took 7 bases from V and 10 from J; bases not matched to a gene: 12. The V gene's germline CDR1 is SGHAT and CDR2 FQNNGV. The CDR3 sequence is 14 residues long. The CDR3 reads CASTPGGPFDIQYF. Written as DNA, the CDR3 is TGTGCCAGCACTCCAGGGGGCCCCTTTGATATTCAGTACTTC. Full variable domain (missing parts from reference TRBV11-2 and TRBJ2-4): EAGVAQSPRYKIIEKRQSVAFWCNPISGHATLYWYQQILGQGPKLLIQFQNNGVVDDSQLPKDRFSAERLKGVDSTLKIQPAKLEDSAVYLCASTPGGPFDIQYFGAGTRLSVL.

The gene calls are TRBV5-1 and TRBJ1-4; a weak D match, TRBD1 (5 bases). The V gene lost 0 bases and the J gene lost 3 bases, with 9 bases spanning the gap. This CDR3 has 15 residues. Looked up from germline, CDR1 is SGHRS and CDR2 is YFSETQ. The CDR3 DNA reads TGCGCCAGCAGCTTGGTCCAGGGCTCTAATGAAAAACTGTTTTTT. As protein: CASSLVQGSNEKLFF.

The J gene is TRBJ1-1, the V gene TRBV12-3 or TRBV12-4, with 7 bases lining up with TRBD1. CDR3 length equals 11 residues. The V segment lost 6 bases and the J segment 5 bases; nucleotides outside the gene matches: 0. In DNA form, the CDR3 reads TGTGCCAGCAGACAGGGGACTGAAGCTTTCTTT. Amino acids: CASRQGTEAFF.

The chain employs TRBV18 and TRBJ1-1; TRBD1 agrees at 7 bases. The germline gives CDR1 KGHSH, CDR2 LQKENI. The V segment lost 2 bases and the J segment 2 bases; nucleotides outside the gene matches: 8. The CDR3 is 16 amino acids. The CDR3 nucleotides are TGTGCCAGCTCACCAGGGACAGTGGGCCTCAACACTGAAGCTTTCTTT. Protein: CASSPGTVGLNTEAFF.

The chain joins TRBV18 to TRBJ2-2; no reliable D call. Germline V gene lookup returns CDR1 KGHSH and CDR2 LQKENI. CDR3 length: 16 amino acids. The germline V and J ends were trimmed by 0 bases and 1 base, with 9 bases remaining between them. The CDR3 DNA reads TGTGCCAGCTCACCACCGTCCCGGAGGAACACCGGGGAGCTGTTTTTT. It is translated as CASSPPSRRNTGELFF.

The chain recombines TRBV28 with TRBJ2-7, with 9 bases matching TRBD1. After removal of 7 bases from V and 5 bases from J, the junction contained 12 bases not matched to a gene. Germline assignment: CDR1 MDHEN and CDR2 SYDVKM. The CDR3 covers 15 residues. CDR3: CASNPMTGGVHEQYF. Here the CDR3 DNA reads TGTGCCAGCAACCCGATGACAGGGGGTGTCCACGAGCAGTACTTC.

This clone was observed a few times. This chain joins TRBV28 and TRBJ1-3; 10 nucleotides agree with TRBD1. CDR1 is MDHEN and CDR2 is SYDVKM in the germline V gene. This CDR3 region has 14 residues. The ends lost 10 bases at V and 4 bases at J; junction bases unmatched: 7. CDR3 residues: CATMKTGGGNTIYF. CDR3 nucleotides: TGTGCCACTATGAAGACAGGGGGCGGAAACACCATATATTTT.

The chain employs TRBV5-1 and TRBJ2-2; a weak D match, TRBD1 (6 bases). The CDR3 extends over 16 amino acids. Trimming pared 1 base from V and 2 bases from J, leaving 12 bases between. Germline lookup yields CDR1 SGHRS and CDR2 YFSETQ. CDR3 in amino acids: CASSLTGIGNTGELFF. DNA for the CDR3: TGCGCCAGCAGCTTGACAGGGATAGGCAACACCGGGGAGCTGTTTTTT.

The chain is built from TRBV5-1 and TRBJ1-6; a weak D match, TRBD1 (5 bases). The CDR3 loop spans 15 amino acids. V lost 3 bases to trimming and J lost 7 bases, with 14 bases between them. Germline CDR1 SGHRS, CDR2 YFSETQ. CDR3 DNA sequence: TGCGCCAGCAGCTATATTGGGACTGAGAATTCACCCCTCCACTTT. This translates into CASSYIGTENSPLHF.

V usage is TRBV15 and J usage is TRBJ1-2, with 9 bases identical to TRBD1. Germline V gene lookup returns CDR1 LNHNV and CDR2 YYDKDF (reference sequence). This CDR3 comprises 16 residues. V trimming: 6 bases; J trimming: 4 bases; junction bases outside the gene matches: 12. CDR3 DNA: TGTGCCACCAGTCGGGGACAGGGAGTAGTAGGCTATGGCTACACCTTC. Its protein product is CATSRGQGVVGYGYTF.

On this clone: Different DNA sequences within this sample yield the same CDR3. The V and J genes are TRBV19 and TRBJ1-2, with a possible D match to TRBD1 (5 bases). This CDR3 is 12 amino acids long. V was trimmed by 3 bases and J by 8 bases, leaving 10 bases between them. Germline V lookup: CDR1 LNHDA, CDR2 SQIVND (reference sequence). The CDR3 coding sequence is TGTGCCAGTAGTATCCGGGGGGGAGGCTACACCTTC. This codes for CASSIRGGGYTF.

The chain couples TRBV11-3 to TRBJ2-7; no firm D call. CDR3 length: 13 amino acids. Deletions cut 3 bases from V and 4 bases from J, with 10 bases between. Germline V CDR1 and CDR2: SGHNT, YENEEA. CDR3 coding DNA: TGTGCCAGCAGCTTTGCAGACAATTACGAGCAGTACTTC. Its protein product is CASSFADNYEQYF. Using reference TRBV11-3 and TRBJ2-7 for the parts outside the CDR3, the full variable domain is EAGVVQSPRYKIIEKKQPVAFWCNPISGHNTLYWYLQNLGQGPELLIRYENEEAVDDSQLPKDRFSAERLKGVDSTLKIQPAELGDSAVYLCASSFADNYEQYFGPGTRLTVT.

The chain has TRBV6-5 and TRBJ2-2, with 8 bases that match TRBD1. Unmatched junction bases numbered 6, after V lost 6 bases and J lost 0 bases. The CDR3 runs 16 residues. Germline V gene data show CDR1 as MNHEY and CDR2 as SVGAGI. The CDR3 region is CASRYRGLTNTGELFF. The CDR3 coding sequence is TGTGCCAGCAGGTACAGGGGGTTGACGAACACCGGGGAGCTGTTTTTT.

The V gene is TRBV3-1 (or the pseudogene TRBV3-2), the J gene TRBJ1-5; D possibly corresponds to TRBD1 (5 bases). The CDR3 is 14 amino acids. CDR1 is LGHDT, CDR2 YNNKEL, per germline (reference sequence). V dropped 0 bases and J dropped 5 bases, with 8 bases sitting between them. CDR3 sequence reads: CASSQDGGDQPQHF. The CDR3 nucleotides read TGTGCCAGCAGCCAAGACGGAGGGGATCAGCCCCAGCATTTT.

This chain links TRBV10-3 with TRBJ1-3; D ambiguous. CDR1 and CDR2 from the germline V gene are ENHRY and SYGVKD. V lost 10 bases and J lost 0, with 22 bases in between. The CDR3 covers 17 residues. CDR3 DNA: TGTGCCAATGGACGGGAGAAGGATTCGAGCTCTGGAAACACCATATATTTT. Translating gives CANGREKDSSSGNTIYF.

The chain recombines TRBV7-3 with TRBJ2-1; a possible D gene is TRBD2 (6 bases). The CDR3 extends over 12 amino acids. Between the trimmed V and J ends, which lost 5 bases and 13 bases, there was a span of 15 bases. In germline, CDR1 is SGHTA, CDR2 FQGTGA. The CDR3 nucleotides read TGTGCCAGCAGCGAGGGTGGCGGGGAACAGTTCTTC. Protein product: CASSEGGGEQFF.

The V gene is TRBV2, the J gene TRBJ1-1, with D possibly TRBD1 on 6 matching bases. In germline, CDR1 is SNHLY, CDR2 FYNNEI. The CDR3 spans 14 residues. V was pared by 8 bases and J by 1 base, with 14 bases between. CDR3 protein: CASEGGGRNTEAFF. In nucleotides, the CDR3 is TGTGCCAGCGAGGGGGGGGGCCGGAACACTGAAGCTTTCTTT.